The present T cell receptor beta chain was sequenced within a study of T cell responses to AZD1222 COVID-19 vaccine. The study, taken as a whole, reports: The reported proportion of spike-specific TCRs targeting unmutated variant regions was nearly half. The donor cohort was predominantly white British with a female majority, and clonal diversity may have been underestimated.

The CDR3 runs 17 residues. Germline loops: CDR1 SGHAT, CDR2 FQNNGV. V was cut by 2 bases and J by 4 bases, with 17 bases left in between. TCRdb's table, derived via immunoSEQ multiplex PCR, lists solely in-frame clones and lacks some. The repertoire has 120,000 or so clones, 80% to 90% of them found once; the top ten carry roughly a quarter. In regard to this clone: Its target is unknown.

The receptor comes from an adult who received the AZD1222 COVID-19 vaccine. Specimen: peripheral blood, collected 28 days after the second AZD1222 dose. The V call is TRBV11-2, the J call TRBJ1-4; D remains ambiguous. CDR3 nucleotides: TGTGCCAGCAGCTTAAAGCCTAGCGGATGGTATAATGAAAAACTGTTTTTT. Its protein product is CASSLKPSGWYNEKLFF.